This T cell receptor beta chain was sequenced in a study of siplizumab effects on memory and regulatory T cells. Study-wide results and limits: Siplizumab caused a significant drop in alloreactive sequences traceable to unstimulated CD4+ memory cells. A mean of approximately 69% of mappable alloreactive CD4+ clones were Treg-derived with siplizumab, compared with approximately 29% in controls.

The CDR3 loop spans 16 amino acids. Germline CDR1 MNHNY, CDR2 SVGAGI (reference sequence). V was clipped by 6 bases and J by 6 bases; unmatched bases: 14. As concerns this clone: The antigen is undetermined.

The data were produced by immunoSEQ multiplex PCR, yet TCRdb's version contains in-frame clones alone and is incomplete. The sample has approximately 100,000 clones; 93% are singletons. The gene calls are TRBV6-6 and TRBJ2-7; 10 positions match TRBD2. Sequenced sample: non-Treg CD4+ T cells sorted from blood. This sequence was found in a human donor in good health. The CDR3 reads CASSPTGLAGEAEQYF. CDR3 bases: TGTGCCAGCAGCCCGACCGGGCTAGCGGGAGAGGCCGAGCAGTACTTC.